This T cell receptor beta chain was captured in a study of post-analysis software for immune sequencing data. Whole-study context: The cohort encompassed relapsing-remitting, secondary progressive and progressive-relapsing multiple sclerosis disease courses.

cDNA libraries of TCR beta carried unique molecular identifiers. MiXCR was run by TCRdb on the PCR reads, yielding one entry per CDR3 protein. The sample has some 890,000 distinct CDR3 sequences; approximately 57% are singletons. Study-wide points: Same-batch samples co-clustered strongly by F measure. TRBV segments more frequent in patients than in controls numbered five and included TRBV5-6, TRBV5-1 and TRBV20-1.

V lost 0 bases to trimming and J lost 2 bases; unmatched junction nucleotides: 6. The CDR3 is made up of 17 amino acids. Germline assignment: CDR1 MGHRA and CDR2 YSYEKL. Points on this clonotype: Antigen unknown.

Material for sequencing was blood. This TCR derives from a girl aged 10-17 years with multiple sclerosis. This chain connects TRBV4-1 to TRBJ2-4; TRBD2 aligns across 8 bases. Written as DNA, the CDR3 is TGCGCCAGCAGCCAAGAACGACGGGAGGGCCCCAAAAACATTCAGTACTTC. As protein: CASSQERREGPKNIQYF.